One and the same sample provided the 10 T cell receptor beta chains below, sequenced in a study of T cell repertoires in cytomegalovirus infection. TCRdb independently ran MiXCR on the reads; one entry per CDR3 protein. The repertoire holds more than 400,000 distinct CDR3 sequences, with about 26% as singletons. The sequencing sample was made of PBMCs. These receptor sequences come from a human donor in good health (CMV status not recorded). Some clones in this sample may be carry-over from other donors' samples.

The table lists this clonotype with a few counts. The chain joins TRBV9 to TRBJ2-3, with D tentatively TRBD2 (5 bases). The length of the CDR3 is 12 residues. Germline V gene data show CDR1 as SGDLS and CDR2 as YYNGEE. Trimming shortened V by 5 bases and J by 6 bases, and 10 bases separated the two germline ends. For the CDR3, the DNA is TGTGCCAGCAGTGGACTTGAGGATACGCAGTATTTT. The encoded protein is CASSGLEDTQYF.

A few counts support this clonotype. The rearrangement links TRBV12-5 to TRBJ2-7; D gene unclear. This CDR3 spans 12 amino acids. From germline, CDR1 is LGHNT and CDR2 FRNRAP. V dropped 5 bases and J dropped 2 bases, with 7 bases sitting between them. The CDR3 nucleotides are TGTGCTAGTGGTCCTCCCACCTACGAGCAGTACTTC. Residues: CASGPPTYEQYF.

The chain joins TRBV27 to TRBJ2-1; D is unclear. This CDR3 has 15 amino acids. V was shortened by 5 bases and J by 0 bases, with 11 bases between the two germline ends. The germline V gene encodes CDR1 MNHEY and CDR2 SMNVEV (reference sequence). This CDR3 reads CASSPNSDSYNEQFF. The CDR3 DNA follows: TGTGCCAGCAGTCCCAACAGTGACTCCTACAATGAGCAGTTCTTC.

The chain couples TRBV27 to TRBJ2-2; 7 positions match TRBD1. The CDR3 totals 14 residues. J lost 3 bases, V lost 7 bases, and 5 bases had no gene match. Germline-derived CDR1 and CDR2 are MNHEY and SMNVEV (reference sequence). The CDR3 DNA is TGTGCCAGCACTCGACAGGGAGACACCGGGGAGCTGTTTTTT. Its translation: CASTRQGDTGELFF.

This clonotype has at least ten counts. The chain employs TRBV7-9 and TRBJ2-7; D gene ambiguous. V lost 5 bases to trimming and J lost 2 bases, with 13 bases between them. Germline V lookup: CDR1 SEHNR, CDR2 FQNEAQ (reference sequence). CDR3 size: 14 residues. CDR3 nucleotides: TGTGCCAGCAGCAGCGATCTAGAAGCCTACGAGCAGTACGTC. It yields the protein CASSSDLEAYEQYV.

This clonotype was observed many times. The chain has TRBV7-8 and TRBJ2-3; D might be TRBD2 (6 bases). V lost 5 bases to trimming and J lost 6 bases, with 15 bases between them. The length of the CDR3 is 14 residues. Germline V CDR1 and CDR2: SGHVS, FQNEAQ. CDR3 in amino acids: CASSAGGGRDTQYF. CDR3 DNA sequence: TGTGCCAGCAGCGCCGGGGGTGGGCGGGATACGCAGTATTTT.

This clonotype was counted a few times. The V and J genes are TRBV24-1 and TRBJ2-6; no firm D call. Germline CDR1 KGHDR, CDR2 SFDVKD. The CDR3 sequence is 16 residues long. V was trimmed by 2 bases and J by 2 bases, leaving 9 bases between them. In DNA form, the CDR3 reads TGTGCCACCAGTGATTGGGGTTCCCCTGGGGCCAACGTCCTGACTTTC. Protein: CATSDWGSPGANVLTF.

This clonotype has a handful of counts. The genes are TRBV20-1 and TRBJ2-7, with 13 bases aligning to TRBD2. CDR1 is DFQATT and CDR2 is SNEGSKA in the germline V gene (reference sequence). V shed 6 bases and J 2 bases; nucleotides not matched to a gene: 4. The CDR3 runs 14 residues. Written as DNA, the CDR3 is TGCAGTGCCCCTGGACTAGCGGGGGCCTACGAGCAGTACTTC. Protein product: CSAPGLAGAYEQYF.

V gene TRBV11-3 combines with J gene TRBJ1-1; 7 bases are a match to TRBD1. The CDR3 sequence is 14 residues long. CDR1 and CDR2 from the germline V gene are SGHNT and YENEEA. The junction had 4 bases not matched to a gene; V was cut back by 1 base and J by 5 bases. Here the CDR3 reads CASSLGDSTTEAFF. The CDR3 DNA sequence: TGTGCCAGCAGCTTAGGGGACAGTACTACTGAAGCTTTCTTT.

This clonotype was detected many times. V usage is TRBV7-6 and J usage is TRBJ2-1, with D maybe TRBD2 (5 bases). Germline-derived CDR1 and CDR2 are SGHVS and FNYEAQ. The germline V and J ends were trimmed by 1 base and 8 bases, with 9 bases remaining between them. This CDR3 region has 13 residues. The CDR3 DNA reads as TGTGCCAGCAGCTTAGTAGCCGGGGATGAGCAGTTCTTC. Amino acids: CASSLVAGDEQFF. The variable domain in full, with the rest retrieved from reference TRBV7-6 and TRBJ2-1, is GAGVSQSPRYKVTKRGQDVALRCDPISGHVSLYWYRQALGQGPEFLTYFNYEAQQDKSGLPNDRFSAERPEGSISTLTIQRTEQRDSAMYRCASSLVAGDEQFFGPGTRLTVL.